This TCR beta chain was recovered during a study of cytomegalovirus exposure and HLA in healthy donors. PCR involved 60 Vbeta and 13 Jbeta primers. Per the original data handling: In a later analysis, 60 million to 90 million unique TCR beta chains included roughly 11 million shared by two or more donors. Assay: immunoSEQ multiplex PCR; the TCRdb copy retains only in-frame clones and omits some. V, J and clone size reflect that table, while D and trimming were determined from the DNA. The sample data list 150,000 or so clones. As regards this clone: Its target is not known.

Per the germline V gene, CDR1 is MGHRA and CDR2 is YSYEKL. This CDR3 is 17 amino acids long. With 4 bases clipped from V and 0 bases from J, the junction kept 2 bases outside the gene matches. Broader study findings: Another analysis was done later, and it associated roughly 15,000 TCR beta sequences with HLA alleles at 0.05 false discovery rate.

The receptor comes from a woman aged 45-60 years in good health and CMV-seronegative. Sample: PBMCs. This chain uses TRBV4-1 with TRBJ2-1, with 14 bases lining up with TRBD2. CDR3 residues: CASSLGLAGGSYNEQFF. In nucleotides, the CDR3 is TGCGCCAGCAGCCTCGGACTAGCGGGAGGCTCCTACAATGAGCAGTTCTTC.